This TCR beta chain stems from a study of T cells in Graves' hyperthyroidism and ophthalmopathy. In the study overall: Peripheral blood was obtained at initial diagnosis, preceding any treatment.

From germline, CDR1 is SGHTA and CDR2 FQGNSA. The germline V and J ends were trimmed by 2 bases and 5 bases, with 13 bases remaining between them. This CDR3 region has 14 residues. The table lists this clonotype with many counts. What it recognizes is unknown. Amplification of TCR beta CDR3 regions was performed using RNA transcripts as template. The HTBI primer set served for first-round RT-PCR of the TCR CDR3. MiXCR, run by TCRdb on the multiplex PCR reads, gives a single entry per CDR3 protein. The sample consists of some 490,000 distinct CDR3 sequences, more than 15% of them appearing once. Regarding the study as a whole: A model built on 13 V-J features separated ophthalmopathy from stable hyperthyroidism.

Uncontrolled infection, other autoimmune disease, pregnancy or lactation led to exclusion. Orbital computed tomography and thyroid ultrasound, together with serum TRAb and thyroxine and clinical symptoms, were used for diagnoses. Sample: blood. This receptor was obtained from a woman aged 25 to 45 with Graves' ophthalmopathy. V is TRBV7-2 and J is TRBJ2-7, with a possible D match to TRBD1 (6 bases). CDR3 DNA sequence: TGTGCCAGCAGCTTAAGACAGGTTCTCCACGAGCAGTACTTC. It encodes CASSLRQVLHEQYF.